This T cell receptor beta chain was found in a study of response to subunit inactivated influenza vaccine. TCRdb re-called the RT-PCR reads with MiXCR, one entry per CDR3 protein. The profile shows approximately 700,000 distinct CDR3 sequences, 15% to 19% of them singletons. The CDR3 covers 19 residues. The germline gives CDR1 SGHTA, CDR2 FQGNSA. V was pared by 0 bases and J by 0 bases, with 18 bases between. On this clonotype: The antigen is unknown.

Study conclusions and caveats: Each seasonal influenza vaccination recruits few new T cells, the authors suggested.

V usage is TRBV7-2 and J usage is TRBJ2-4, with D hard to call. This TCR came from a man aged 45 to 65 who received an inactivated influenza vaccine. The input for sequencing was PBMCs from blood, taken 11 to 12 days after vaccination. Written as DNA, the CDR3 is TGTGCCAGCAGCTTAGCCCCCCGCGGACCTATACTAGCCAAAAACATTCAGTACTTC. This codes for CASSLAPRGPILAKNIQYF.